Listed below are T cell receptor beta chains from one sample, sequenced in a study of T-cell reconstitution after alpha-beta-depleted transplantation in children. TCRdb recomputed calls from the PCR reads with MiXCR, one row per CDR3 protein. The data contain 600,000 or so distinct CDR3 sequences, roughly 23% of them singletons. Material: PBMCs, mostly from graft donor cells, obtained 360 days after TCRalphabeta/CD19-depleted stem cell transplant. The source is a boy under two years old who had a stem cell transplant for acute myeloid leukemia, so the T cells may come from the graft donor. Each CDR3 is given with its conserved first and last residue. Fields, in order: D gene, J gene, clone size, CDR3 length, V gene, CDR3 protein, CDR3 DNA. The D gene is left open where the match is weak. Clone size is not always given. Where it is, it says once, few, many or a class for expanded clones.

>TRBD1|TRBJ2-7|many|14|TRBV20-1
CSASRTGESYEQYF
TGCAGTGCTAGCCGGACAGGGGAGTCCTACGAGCAGTACTTC
>-|TRBJ2-1|few|15|TRBV7-2
CASSLWGGADNEQFF
TGTGCCAGCAGCTTATGGGGGGGGGCCGACAATGAGCAGTTCTTC
>-|TRBJ2-2|few|13|TRBV6-1
CASLDTNTGELFF
TGTGCCAGCCTGGACACGAACACCGGGGAGCTGTTTTTT
>TRBD2|TRBJ2-5|-|20|TRBV4-2
CASSQDAALAGARRQETQYF
TGTGCCAGCAGCCAAGACGCGGCGCTAGCGGGGGCAAGGAGGCAAGAGACCCAGTACTTC
>-|TRBJ1-2|-|14|TRBV4-3
CASSSGSGGYGYTF
TGCGCCAGCAGCTCAGGCTCCGGGGGTTATGGCTACACCTTC
>TRBD2|TRBJ2-3|many|16|TRBV7-2
CASSQPGLAGLDTQYF
TGTGCCAGCAGCCAACCGGGACTAGCGGGGTTGGATACGCAGTATTTT
>-|TRBJ2-7|-|15|TRBV3-1
CASAPNPPSTYEQYF
TGTGCCAGCGCGCCCAATCCCCCATCGACCTACGAGCAGTACTTC
>TRBD1|TRBJ2-7|-|12|TRBV11-2
CASSLAGRDSDF
TGTGCCAGCAGCTTAGCTGGCCGGGACAGTGACTTC
>-|TRBJ2-7|-|16|TRBV5-1
CASSLGRGLSSYEQYF
TGCGCCAGCAGCTTGGGCCGGGGCCTGAGCTCCTACGAGCAGTACTTC
>-|TRBJ2-1|-|15|TRBV5-5
CASSITPGRSNEQFF
TGTGCCAGCAGCATCACCCCGGGACGGAGCAATGAGCAGTTCTTC
>-|TRBJ2-1|few|14|TRBV20-1
CSATRLLYYNEQFF
TGCAGTGCTACCCGACTACTATACTACAATGAGCAGTTCTTC
>TRBD1|TRBJ1-5|few|14|TRBV6-1
CASRRQGANQPQHF
TGTGCCAGCAGGCGACAGGGGGCAAATCAGCCCCAGCATTTT
>-|TRBJ2-7|-|16|TRBV4-3
CASSQDWGHPPYEQYF
TGCGCCAGCAGCCAAGACTGGGGACACCCCCCCTACGAGCAGTACTTC
>-|TRBJ1-2|-|14|TRBV11-2
CASSRSTGAYGYTF
TGTGCCAGCAGTCGGAGTACGGGGGCCTATGGCTACACCTTC
>TRBD2|TRBJ2-5|few|14|TRBV6-5
CASSSQMAAGAQYF
TGTGCCAGCAGTTCCCAGATGGCCGCGGGGGCCCAGTACTTC
>TRBD1|TRBJ1-1|-|16|TRBV5-6
CASSGYRDRKNTEAFF
TGTGCCAGCAGCGGATATCGGGACAGGAAGAACACTGAAGCTTTCTTT
>-|TRBJ2-1|few|14|TRBV15
CATSRSLGAGEQFF
TGTGCCACCAGCAGATCTCTCGGGGCGGGGGAGCAGTTCTTC
>-|TRBJ1-2|-|14|TRBV29-1
CSVVIVGQTGGYTF
TGCAGCGTTGTAATTGTGGGCCAAACGGGTGGCTACACCTTC
>TRBD1|TRBJ2-7|many|19|TRBV29-1
CSVGRGTGQGASGTYEQYF
TGCAGCGTTGGGAGGGGGACGGGACAGGGGGCTTCCGGGACCTACGAGCAGTACTTC
>TRBD2|TRBJ2-1|-|17|TRBV3-1
CASSRQSGLAGVVEQFF
TGTGCCAGCAGCCGCCAAAGCGGGCTAGCGGGGGTCGTTGAGCAGTTCTTC
>-|TRBJ2-7|-|14|TRBV5-5
CASSLDPGNYEQYF
TGTGCCAGCAGCTTGGATCCGGGGAATTACGAGCAGTACTTC
>TRBD2|TRBJ2-6|-|21|TRBV29-1
CSVETFMFSGGGGSGANVLTF
TGCAGCGTAGAGACTTTTATGTTCTCGGGGGGGGGTGGCTCTGGGGCCAACGTCCTGACTTTC
>TRBD2|TRBJ2-1|few|15|TRBV20-1
CSAFGLAGEYNEQFF
TGCAGTGCTTTCGGACTAGCGGGGGAGTACAATGAGCAGTTCTTC
>-|TRBJ2-5|-|14|TRBV6-5
CASSYSGSSRDQYF
TGTGCCAGCAGTTACTCGGGGAGTTCAAGGGACCAGTACTTC
>TRBD1|TRBJ2-3|-|16|TRBV5-6
CASSLRGTGDTDTQYF
TGTGCCAGCAGCTTGCGCGGGACAGGGGACACAGATACGCAGTATTTT
>TRBD1|TRBJ2-6|many|17|TRBV6-2/TRBV6-3
CASSYPTGGSGANVLTF
TGTGCCAGCAGTTACCCCACAGGGGGGTCTGGGGCCAACGTCCTGACTTTC
>-|TRBJ2-5|many|16|TRBV25-1
CASSEKGRGGRETQYF
TGTGCCAGCAGTGAGAAAGGGCGAGGAGGGCGAGAGACCCAGTACTTC
>-|TRBJ1-1|many|14|TRBV20-1
CSARDPGVKTEAFF
TGCAGTGCTAGAGACCCAGGGGTAAAAACTGAAGCTTTCTTT
>-|TRBJ1-2|many|12|TRBV20-1
CSAPQEGYGYTF
TGCAGTGCTCCCCAGGAAGGCTATGGCTACACCTTC
>-|TRBJ2-5|many|12|TRBV29-1
CSVEPVEETQYF
TGCAGCGTTGAACCGGTAGAAGAGACCCAGTACTTC
>TRBD1|TRBJ1-1|many|14|TRBV29-1
CSVERTGANTEAFF
TGCAGCGTTGAAAGGACAGGCGCTAACACTGAAGCTTTCTTT
>-|TRBJ2-1|-|18|TRBV4-2
CASSPRARSWSSYNEQFF
TGTGCCAGCAGCCCACGGGCACGTAGCTGGAGCTCCTACAATGAGCAGTTCTTC
>-|TRBJ2-3|-|11|TRBV12-3/TRBV12-4
CASSAAGAQYF
TGTGCCAGCAGCGCCGCAGGGGCGCAGTATTTT
>-|TRBJ2-5|few|15|TRBV15
CATSSSAGLQETQYF
TGTGCCACCAGCAGTTCCGCGGGGTTACAAGAGACCCAGTACTTC
>TRBD1|TRBJ1-3|few|15|TRBV20-1
CSARGAGGPGNTIYF
TGCAGTGCTAGAGGGGCAGGGGGCCCTGGAAACACCATATATTTT
>-|TRBJ1-5|-|15|TRBV20-1
CSARAWGGSNQPQHF
TGCAGTGCTAGAGCTTGGGGGGGTAGCAATCAGCCCCAGCATTTT
>-|TRBJ2-6|many|15|TRBV5-4
CASSLKLSGANVLTF
TGTGCCAGCAGCTTGAAGCTCTCTGGGGCCAACGTCCTGACTTTC
>-|TRBJ2-3|-|17|TRBV11-2
CASSRGDGGKLTDTQYF
TGTGCCAGCAGCAGAGGTGATGGGGGGAAATTGACAGATACGCAGTATTTT
>-|TRBJ1-1|few|14|TRBV7-2
CASSPRWGNTEAFF
TGTGCCAGCAGCCCCCGATGGGGGAACACTGAAGCTTTCTTT
>-|TRBJ1-5|many|16|TRBV12-3/TRBV12-4
CASSFSRGARNQPQHF
TGTGCCAGCAGTTTCTCTCGCGGGGCGCGCAATCAGCCCCAGCATTTT
>TRBD2|TRBJ2-3|many|15|TRBV20-1
CSARRLAGGTDTQYF
TGCAGTGCGAGAAGACTAGCGGGGGGCACAGATACGCAGTATTTT
>-|TRBJ2-3|many|15|TRBV5-4
CASSNDYRDTDTQYF
TGTGCCAGCAGCAATGACTACAGGGACACAGATACGCAGTATTTT